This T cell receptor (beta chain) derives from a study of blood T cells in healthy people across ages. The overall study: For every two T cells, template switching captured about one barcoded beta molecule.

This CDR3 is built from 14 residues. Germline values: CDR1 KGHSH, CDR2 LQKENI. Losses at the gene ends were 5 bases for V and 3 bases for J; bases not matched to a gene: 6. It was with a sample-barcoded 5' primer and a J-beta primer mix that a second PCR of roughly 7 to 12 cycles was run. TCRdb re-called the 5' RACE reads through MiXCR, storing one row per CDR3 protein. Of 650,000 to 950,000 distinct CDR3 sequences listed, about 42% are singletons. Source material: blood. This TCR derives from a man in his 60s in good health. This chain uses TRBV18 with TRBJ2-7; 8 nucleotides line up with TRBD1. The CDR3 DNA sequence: TGTGCCAGCTCAGACGGGACAGGTTTCTACGAGCAGTACTTC. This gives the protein CASSDGTGFYEQYF.